The T cell receptor beta chain described here comes from a study of cytomegalovirus exposure and HLA in healthy donors. At the level of the study: There were fewer than 500 genotyped donors. Of these, 81% fell in the genetic ancestry cluster associated with self-reported Caucasian donors.

V shed 6 bases and J shed 1 base, with 14 bases lying between them. This CDR3 has 15 amino acids. Germline lookup yields CDR1 ENHRY and CDR2 SYGVKD. Use of 60 Vbeta and 13 Jbeta primers characterized the PCR. The method was immunoSEQ multiplex PCR; TCRdb's version includes in-frame clones alone and lacks a portion of them. This table has around 170,000 clones, around 80% appearing once. Points from the study as a whole: In an earlier analysis, most TCR beta V segments were productive about 87% or about 30% of the time. The dataset shows that most TCR sequences were rare, while some public TCRs occurred in many donors.

A note on this clone: The antigen remains undetermined.

The chain is built from TRBV10-3 and TRBJ2-3; a possible D gene is TRBD2 (7 bases). The sequenced sample was PBMCs. This clonotype was sampled from a woman between 45 and 65 years old in good health and CMV-seropositive. The CDR3 sequence is CAIRRGGHGTDTQYF. In DNA form, the CDR3 reads TGTGCCATCAGAAGGGGGGGGCATGGCACAGATACGCAGTATTTT.